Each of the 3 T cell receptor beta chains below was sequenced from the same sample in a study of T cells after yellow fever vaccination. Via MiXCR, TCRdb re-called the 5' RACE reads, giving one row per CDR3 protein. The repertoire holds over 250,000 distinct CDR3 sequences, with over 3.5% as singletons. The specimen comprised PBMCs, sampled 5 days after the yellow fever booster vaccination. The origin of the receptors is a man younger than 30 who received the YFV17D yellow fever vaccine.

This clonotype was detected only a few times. The CDR3 is CATTGESYEQYF. CDR3 bases: TGTGCCACCACCGGGGAGTCCTACGAGCAGTACTTC. The chain links TRBV10-3 to TRBJ2-7, with D tentatively TRBD2 (5 bases). This CDR3 has 12 residues. CDR1 is ENHRY, CDR2 SYGVKD, per germline. Trimming removed 10 bases at V and 1 base at J, with 11 bases between.

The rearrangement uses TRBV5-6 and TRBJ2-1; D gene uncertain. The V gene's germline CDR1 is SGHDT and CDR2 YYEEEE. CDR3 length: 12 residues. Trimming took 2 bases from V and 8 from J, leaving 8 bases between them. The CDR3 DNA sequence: TGTGCCAGCAGCTTAATTACTGATGAGCAGTTCTTC. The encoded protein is CASSLITDEQFF.

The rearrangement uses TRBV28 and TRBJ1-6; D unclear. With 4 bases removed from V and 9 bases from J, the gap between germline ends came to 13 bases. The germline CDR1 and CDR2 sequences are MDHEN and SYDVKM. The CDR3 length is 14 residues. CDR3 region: CASSSLIGGSPLHF. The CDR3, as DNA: TGTGCCAGCAGTTCCCTAATAGGAGGTTCACCCCTCCACTTT.